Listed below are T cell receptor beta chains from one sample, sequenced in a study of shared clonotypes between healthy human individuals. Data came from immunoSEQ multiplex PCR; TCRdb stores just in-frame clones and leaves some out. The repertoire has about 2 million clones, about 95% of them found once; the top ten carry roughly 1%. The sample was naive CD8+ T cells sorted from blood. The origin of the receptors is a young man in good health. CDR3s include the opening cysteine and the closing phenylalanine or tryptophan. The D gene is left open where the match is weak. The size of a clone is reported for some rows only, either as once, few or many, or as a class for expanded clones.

cdr3_nt: TGTGCCAGCAGTTTCCCAGAACCTCCGCATCTTCTAAGCACAGATACGCAGTATTTT; cdr3_aa: CASSFPEPPHLLSTDTQYF; clone_size: NA; j_call: TRBJ2-3; d_call: NA; v_call: TRBV28
cdr3_nt: TGTGCCAGCTCACCACGCACAGGGACATCCTACGAGCAGTACTTC; cdr3_aa: CASSPRTGTSYEQYF; clone_size: NA; j_call: TRBJ2-7; d_call: NA; v_call: TRBV18
cdr3_nt: TGTGCCAGCAGTTTAACAGGGGGCATAGAGACCCAGTACTTC; cdr3_aa: CASSLTGGIETQYF; clone_size: once; j_call: TRBJ2-5; d_call: TRBD1; v_call: TRBV28
cdr3_nt: TGTGCCAGTAGTACGGGACCAGCCTACGAGCAGTACTTC; cdr3_aa: CASSTGPAYEQYF; clone_size: once; j_call: TRBJ2-7; d_call: NA; v_call: TRBV19
cdr3_nt: TGTGCCAGCAGTGAAGGGCCCGGGGAGGATCAGCCCCAGCATTTT; cdr3_aa: CASSEGPGEDQPQHF; clone_size: NA; j_call: TRBJ1-5; d_call: NA; v_call: TRBV6-1
cdr3_nt: TGCGCCAGCAGCGAGGATCGGTGGGATAGTCCCCTCCACTTT; cdr3_aa: CASSEDRWDSPLHF; clone_size: NA; j_call: TRBJ1-6; d_call: NA; v_call: TRBV10-1
cdr3_nt: TGTGCCAGCAGCGGTAGCTCCTACGAGCAGTACTTC; cdr3_aa: CASSGSSYEQYF; clone_size: once; j_call: TRBJ2-7; d_call: NA; v_call: TRBV7-8
cdr3_nt: TGCGCCAGCAGCCCGACCGGGACAGGGATCTACGAGCAGTACTTC; cdr3_aa: CASSPTGTGIYEQYF; clone_size: once; j_call: TRBJ2-7; d_call: TRBD1; v_call: TRBV4-1
cdr3_nt: TGTGCCAGCGGACCGGGACAGGTGAGAAGGGAGCAGTACTTC; cdr3_aa: CASGPGQVRREQYF; clone_size: once; j_call: TRBJ2-7; d_call: TRBD1; v_call: TRBV9
cdr3_nt: TGTGCCAGCAGTTACTCCTCGGGGTGGGATGAGCAGTTCTTC; cdr3_aa: CASSYSSGWDEQFF; clone_size: NA; j_call: TRBJ2-1; d_call: NA; v_call: TRBV6-5
cdr3_nt: TGTGCCAGCAGCACTTTCACTAGCGGCCTTAGCTACGAGCAGTACTTC; cdr3_aa: CASSTFTSGLSYEQYF; clone_size: NA; j_call: TRBJ2-7; d_call: TRBD2; v_call: TRBV7-2
cdr3_nt: TGTGCCAGCAGCAGGACTAGCGGGGGAGACAATGAGCAGTTCTTC; cdr3_aa: CASSRTSGGDNEQFF; clone_size: NA; j_call: TRBJ2-1; d_call: TRBD2; v_call: TRBV7-2
cdr3_nt: TGTGCTAGCAGCCCCAGGGGAACCGGGGAGCTGTTTTTT; cdr3_aa: CASSPRGTGELFF; clone_size: once; j_call: TRBJ2-2; d_call: NA; v_call: TRBV7-7
cdr3_nt: TGTGCCAGCAGTTTGGGGACGGATGGCTACACCTTC; cdr3_aa: CASSLGTDGYTF; clone_size: NA; j_call: TRBJ1-2; d_call: NA; v_call: TRBV7-9
cdr3_nt: TGTGCCAGCAGCTTGGAAGGCGGGACGGCAGAGACCCAGTACTTC; cdr3_aa: CASSLEGGTAETQYF; clone_size: NA; j_call: TRBJ2-5; d_call: NA; v_call: TRBV5-4
cdr3_nt: TGTGCCAGCAGTGAAGCGCTCGGGCGGGAGGGGGACGAGCAGTACTTC; cdr3_aa: CASSEALGREGDEQYF; clone_size: once; j_call: TRBJ2-7; d_call: TRBD2; v_call: TRBV6-1